Reported below is one TCR beta chain. Participant reports of clinical history set cohort assignment. With V trimmed by 0 bases and J by 0 bases, 8 bases remained unmatched. Germline CDR1 and CDR2: LGHDT and YNNKEL (reference sequence). This CDR3 is built from 18 residues. The source of the sample is a study of blood T cell repertoires in COVID-19. Overall study: T cells, B-cell-depleted T cells, or PBMCs supplied cDNA or gDNA.

Authors' analysis steps: Nucleated cell number was recorded as an estimate derived from reference gene primer amplification. TCRdb's table, derived via immunoSEQ multiplex PCR, lists solely in-frame clones and lacks some. V and J calls and clone size are those listed in that table; D and trimming were worked out from the DNA. Among hundreds of thousands of clones listed, approximately 88% were seen once. The TCR sequence derives from a woman aged 40-49 years with acute COVID-19. This chain uses TRBV3-1 (or the pseudogene TRBV3-2) with TRBJ1-3; the match to TRBD1 covers 7 bases. The sequenced sample consisted of PBMCs or T cells enriched from blood (not recorded which). The CDR3 nucleotides read TGTGCCAGCAGCCAAGATCTCCCGACAGGGAGCTCTGGAAACACCATATATTTT. This translates into CASSQDLPTGSSGNTIYF.